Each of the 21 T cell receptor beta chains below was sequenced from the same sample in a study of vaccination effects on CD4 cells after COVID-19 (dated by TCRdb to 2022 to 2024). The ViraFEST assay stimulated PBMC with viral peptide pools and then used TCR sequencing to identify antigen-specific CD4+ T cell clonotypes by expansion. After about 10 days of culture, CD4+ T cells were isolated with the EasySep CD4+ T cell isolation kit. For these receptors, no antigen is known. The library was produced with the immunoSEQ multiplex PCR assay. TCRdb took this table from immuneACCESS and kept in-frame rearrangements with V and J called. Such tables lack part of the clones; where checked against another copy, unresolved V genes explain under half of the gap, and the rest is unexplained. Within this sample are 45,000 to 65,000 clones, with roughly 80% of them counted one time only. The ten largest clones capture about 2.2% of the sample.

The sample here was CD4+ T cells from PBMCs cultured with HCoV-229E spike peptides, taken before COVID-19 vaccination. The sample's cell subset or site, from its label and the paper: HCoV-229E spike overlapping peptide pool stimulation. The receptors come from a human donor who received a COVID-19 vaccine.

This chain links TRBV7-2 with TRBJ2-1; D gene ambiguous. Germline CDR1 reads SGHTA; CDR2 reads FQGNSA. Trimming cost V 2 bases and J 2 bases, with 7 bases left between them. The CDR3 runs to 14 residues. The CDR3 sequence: CASSLTRTYNEQFF. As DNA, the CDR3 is TGTGCCAGCAGCTTAACCCGCACCTACAATGAGCAGTTCTTC.

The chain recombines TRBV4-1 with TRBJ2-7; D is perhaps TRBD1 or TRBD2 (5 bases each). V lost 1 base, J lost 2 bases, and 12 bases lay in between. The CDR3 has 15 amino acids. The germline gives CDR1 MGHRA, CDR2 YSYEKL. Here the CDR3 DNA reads TGCGCCAGCAGCCAAGCAAGAGGGGTTGCCTACGAGCAGTACGTC. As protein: CASSQARGVAYEQYV.

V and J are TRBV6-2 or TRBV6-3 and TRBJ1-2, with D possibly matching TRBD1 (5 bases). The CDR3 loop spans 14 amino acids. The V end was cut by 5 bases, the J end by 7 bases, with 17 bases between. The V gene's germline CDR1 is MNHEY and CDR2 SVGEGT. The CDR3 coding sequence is TGTGCCAGCAGTCGCCCCCCCGGGGCTGGTGGCTACACCTTC. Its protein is CASSRPPGAGGYTF.

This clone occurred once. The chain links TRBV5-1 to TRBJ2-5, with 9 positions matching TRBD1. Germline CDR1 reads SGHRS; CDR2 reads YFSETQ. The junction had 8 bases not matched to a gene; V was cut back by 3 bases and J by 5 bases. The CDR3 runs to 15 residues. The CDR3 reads CASSSMTGGQETQYF. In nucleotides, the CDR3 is TGCGCCAGCAGCTCGATGACAGGGGGTCAGGAGACCCAGTACTTC.

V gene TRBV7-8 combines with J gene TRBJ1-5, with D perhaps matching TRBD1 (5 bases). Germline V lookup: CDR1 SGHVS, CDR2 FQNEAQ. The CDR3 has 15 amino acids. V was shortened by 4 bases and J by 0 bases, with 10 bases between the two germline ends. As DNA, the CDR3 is TGTGCCAGCAGCTGGGGGGGTACTAGCAATCAGCCCCAGCATTTT. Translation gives CASSWGGTSNQPQHF.

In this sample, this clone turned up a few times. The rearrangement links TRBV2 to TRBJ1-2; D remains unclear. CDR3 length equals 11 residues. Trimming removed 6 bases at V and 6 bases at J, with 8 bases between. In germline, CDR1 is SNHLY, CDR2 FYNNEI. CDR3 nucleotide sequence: TGTGCCAGCAGCCTGACACATGGCTACACCTTC. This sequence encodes CASSLTHGYTF.

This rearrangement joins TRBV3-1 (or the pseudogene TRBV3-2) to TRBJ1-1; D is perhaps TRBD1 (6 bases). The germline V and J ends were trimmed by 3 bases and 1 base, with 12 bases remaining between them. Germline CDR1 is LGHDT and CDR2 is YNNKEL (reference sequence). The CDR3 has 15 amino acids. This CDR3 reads CASSHTGQTNTEAFF. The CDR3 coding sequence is TGTGCCAGCAGCCATACGGGACAAACGAACACTGAAGCTTTCTTT.

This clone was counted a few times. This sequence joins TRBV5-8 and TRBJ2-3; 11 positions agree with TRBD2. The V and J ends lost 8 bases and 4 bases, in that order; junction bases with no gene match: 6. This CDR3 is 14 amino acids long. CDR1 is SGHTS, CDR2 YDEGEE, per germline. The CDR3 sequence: CASPTSGGADTQYF. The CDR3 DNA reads TGTGCCAGTCCTACTAGCGGGGGCGCAGATACGCAGTATTTT.

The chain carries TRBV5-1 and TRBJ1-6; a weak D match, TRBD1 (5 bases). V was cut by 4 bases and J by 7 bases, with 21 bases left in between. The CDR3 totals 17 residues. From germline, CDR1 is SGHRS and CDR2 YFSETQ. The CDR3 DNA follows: TGCGCCAGCAGCCCCATAAGCGGGGGGGGGATGAATTCACCCCTCCACTTT. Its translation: CASSPISGGGMNSPLHF.

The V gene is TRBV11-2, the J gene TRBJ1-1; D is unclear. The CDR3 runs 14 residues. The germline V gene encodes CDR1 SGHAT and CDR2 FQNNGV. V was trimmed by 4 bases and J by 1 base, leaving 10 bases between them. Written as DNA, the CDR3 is TGTGCCAGCAGCTGGAGGTCAGCGAACACTGAAGCTTTCTTT. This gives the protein CASSWRSANTEAFF.

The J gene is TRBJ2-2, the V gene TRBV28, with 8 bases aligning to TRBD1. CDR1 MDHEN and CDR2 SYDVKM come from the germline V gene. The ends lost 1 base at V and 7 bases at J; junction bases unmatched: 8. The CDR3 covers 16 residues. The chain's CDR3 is CASSLLARGRVGELFF. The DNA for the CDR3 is TGTGCCAGCAGTTTATTAGCCAGGGGGCGGGTCGGGGAGCTGTTTTTT.

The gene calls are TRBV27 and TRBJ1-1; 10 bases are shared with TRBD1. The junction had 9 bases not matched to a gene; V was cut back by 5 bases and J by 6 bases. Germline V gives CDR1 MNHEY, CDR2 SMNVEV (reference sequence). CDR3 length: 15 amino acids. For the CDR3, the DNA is TGTGCCAGCAGTCAGTGGACAGGGGGACGTGCTGAAGCTTTCTTT. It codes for CASSQWTGGRAEAFF.

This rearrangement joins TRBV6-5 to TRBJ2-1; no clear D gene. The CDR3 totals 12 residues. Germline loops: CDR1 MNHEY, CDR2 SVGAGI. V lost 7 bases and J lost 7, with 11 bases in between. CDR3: CASTPSRNEQFF. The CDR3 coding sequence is TGTGCCAGCACGCCGTCGCGGAATGAGCAGTTCTTC.

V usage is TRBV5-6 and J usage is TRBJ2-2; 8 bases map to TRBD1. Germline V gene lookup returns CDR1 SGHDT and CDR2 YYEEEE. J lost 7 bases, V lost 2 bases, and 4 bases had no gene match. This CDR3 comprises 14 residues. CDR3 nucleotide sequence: TGTGCCAGCAGCTTCAGGGGGCTGGGCGGGGAGCTGTTTTTT. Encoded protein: CASSFRGLGGELFF.

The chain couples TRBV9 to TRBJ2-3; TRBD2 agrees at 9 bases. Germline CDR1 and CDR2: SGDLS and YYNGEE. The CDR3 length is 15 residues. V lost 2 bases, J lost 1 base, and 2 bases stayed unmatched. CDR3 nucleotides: TGTGCCAGCAGCGTGAGACTAGCGGGCACAGATACGCAGTATTTT. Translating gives CASSVRLAGTDTQYF.

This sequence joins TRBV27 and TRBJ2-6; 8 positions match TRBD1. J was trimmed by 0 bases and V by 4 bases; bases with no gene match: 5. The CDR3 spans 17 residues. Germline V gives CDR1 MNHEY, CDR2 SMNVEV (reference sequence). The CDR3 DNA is TGTGCCAGCAGTTCCCCGGGACAGGTCTCTGGGGCCAACGTCCTGACTTTC. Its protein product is CASSSPGQVSGANVLTF.

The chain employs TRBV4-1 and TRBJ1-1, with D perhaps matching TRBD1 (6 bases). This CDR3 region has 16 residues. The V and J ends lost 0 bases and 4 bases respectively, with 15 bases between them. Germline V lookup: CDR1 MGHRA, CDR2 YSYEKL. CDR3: CASSQEGGTMSTEAFF. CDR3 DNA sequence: TGCGCCAGCAGCCAAGAAGGAGGGACAATGAGCACTGAAGCTTTCTTT.

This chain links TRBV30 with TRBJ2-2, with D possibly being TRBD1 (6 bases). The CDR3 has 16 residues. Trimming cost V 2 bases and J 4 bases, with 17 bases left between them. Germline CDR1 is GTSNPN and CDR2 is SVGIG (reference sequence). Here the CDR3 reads CAWSIGTTSITGELFF. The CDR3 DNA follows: TGTGCCTGGAGTATCGGGACAACCTCAATCACCGGGGAGCTGTTTTTT.

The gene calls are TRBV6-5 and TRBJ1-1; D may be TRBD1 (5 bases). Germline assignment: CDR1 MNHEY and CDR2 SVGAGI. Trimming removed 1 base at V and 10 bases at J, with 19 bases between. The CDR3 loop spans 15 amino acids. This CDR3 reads CASSYYPSGGYAAFF. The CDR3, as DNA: TGTGCCAGCAGTTACTACCCGTCCGGGGGGTATGCAGCTTTCTTT.

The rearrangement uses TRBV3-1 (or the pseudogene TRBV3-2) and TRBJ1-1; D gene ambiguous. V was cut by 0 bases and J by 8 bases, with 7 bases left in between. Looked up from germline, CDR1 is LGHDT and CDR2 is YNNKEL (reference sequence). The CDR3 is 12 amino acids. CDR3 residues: CASSQERREAFF. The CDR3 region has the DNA TGTGCCAGCAGCCAAGAACGACGGGAAGCTTTCTTT.

The CDR3 is CASSLVSGGPRNEQFF. The CDR3 DNA reads TGTGCCAGCAGCTTAGTTTCCGGGGGGCCCCGCAATGAGCAGTTCTTC. The chain carries TRBV7-2 and TRBJ2-1; tentatively, D is TRBD2 (7 bases). The germline V and J ends were trimmed by 1 base and 6 bases, with 16 bases remaining between them. The CDR3 is 16 amino acids. Germline V CDR1 and CDR2: SGHTA, FQGNSA.